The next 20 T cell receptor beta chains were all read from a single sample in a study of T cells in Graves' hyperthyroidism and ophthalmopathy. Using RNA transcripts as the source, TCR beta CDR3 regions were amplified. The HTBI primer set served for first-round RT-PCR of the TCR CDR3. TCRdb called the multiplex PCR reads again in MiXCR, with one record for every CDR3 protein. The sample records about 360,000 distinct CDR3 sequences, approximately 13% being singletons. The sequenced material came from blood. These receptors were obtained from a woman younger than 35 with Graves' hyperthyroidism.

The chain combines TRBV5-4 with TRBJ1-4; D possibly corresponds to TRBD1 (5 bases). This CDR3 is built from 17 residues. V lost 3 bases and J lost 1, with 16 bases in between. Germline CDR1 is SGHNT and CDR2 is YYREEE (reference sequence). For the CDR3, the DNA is TGTGCCAGCAGCTCACCTGAGGGGTTGGTAACTAATGAAAAACTGTTTTTT. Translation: CASSSPEGLVTNEKLFF.

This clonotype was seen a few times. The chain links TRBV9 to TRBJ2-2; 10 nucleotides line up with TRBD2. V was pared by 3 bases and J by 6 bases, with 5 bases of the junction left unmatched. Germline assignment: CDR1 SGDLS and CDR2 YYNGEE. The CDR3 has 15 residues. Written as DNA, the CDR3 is TGTGCCAGCAGCGGAGGGACTAGCGTCTCCGGGGAGCTGTTTTTT. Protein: CASSGGTSVSGELFF. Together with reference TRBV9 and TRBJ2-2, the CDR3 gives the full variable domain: DSGVTQTPKHLITATGQRVTLRCSPRSGDLSVYWYQQSLDQGLQFLIQYYNGEERAKGNILERFSAQQFPDLHSELNLSSLELGDSALYFCASSGGTSVSGELFFGEGSRLTVL.

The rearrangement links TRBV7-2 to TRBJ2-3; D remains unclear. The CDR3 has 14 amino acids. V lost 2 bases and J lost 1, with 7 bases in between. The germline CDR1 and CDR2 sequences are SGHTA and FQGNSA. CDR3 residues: CASSLRSRTDTQYF. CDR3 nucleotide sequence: TGTGCCAGCAGCTTACGCAGCCGCACAGATACGCAGTATTTT.

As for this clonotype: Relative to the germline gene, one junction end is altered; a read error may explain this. The CDR3 loop reads CASSPYADTSENYNEQFF. The DNA for the CDR3 is TGCGCCAGCAGCCCATATGCAGATACTAGCGAGAATTACAATGAGCAGTTCTTC. The V and J genes are TRBV27 and TRBJ2-1; TRBD2 matches at 7 bases. Germline V gene sequence: CDR1 MNHEY, CDR2 SMNVEV (reference sequence). The CDR3 has 18 amino acids.

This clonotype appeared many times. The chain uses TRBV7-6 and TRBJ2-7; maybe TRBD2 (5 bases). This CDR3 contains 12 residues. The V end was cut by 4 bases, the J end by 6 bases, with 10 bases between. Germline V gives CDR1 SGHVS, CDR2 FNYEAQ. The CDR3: CASSYASCEQYF. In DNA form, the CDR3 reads TGTGCCAGCAGCTACGCTAGCTGCGAGCAGTACTTC. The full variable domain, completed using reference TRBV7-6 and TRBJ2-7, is GAGVSQSPRYKVTKRGQDVALRCDPISGHVSLYWYRQALGQGPEFLTYFNYEAQQDKSGLPNDRFSAERPEGSISTLTIQRTEQRDSAMYRCASSYASCEQYFGPGTRLTVT.

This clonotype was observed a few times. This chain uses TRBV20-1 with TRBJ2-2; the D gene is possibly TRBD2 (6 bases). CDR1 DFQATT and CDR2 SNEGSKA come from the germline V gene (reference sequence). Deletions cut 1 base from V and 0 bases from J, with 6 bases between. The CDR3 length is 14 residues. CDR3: CSARASANTGELFF. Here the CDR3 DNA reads TGCAGTGCTAGAGCTAGCGCGAACACCGGGGAGCTGTTTTTT.

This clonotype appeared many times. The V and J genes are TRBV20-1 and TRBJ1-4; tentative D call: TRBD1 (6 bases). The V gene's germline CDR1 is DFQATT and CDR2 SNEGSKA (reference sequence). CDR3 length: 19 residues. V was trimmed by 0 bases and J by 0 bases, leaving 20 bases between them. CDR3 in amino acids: CSARDRVRQVQATNEKLFF. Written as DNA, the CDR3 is TGCAGTGCTAGAGATCGAGTAAGACAGGTTCAAGCAACTAATGAAAAACTGTTTTTT.

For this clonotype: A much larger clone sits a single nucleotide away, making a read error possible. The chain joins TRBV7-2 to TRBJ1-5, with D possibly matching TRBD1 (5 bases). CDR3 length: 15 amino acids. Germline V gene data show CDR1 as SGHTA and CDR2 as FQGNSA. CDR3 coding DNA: TGTGCCATCAGCTTAGTCGCGGGGGGCAATCAGCCCCAGCATTTT. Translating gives CAISLVAGGNQPQHF.

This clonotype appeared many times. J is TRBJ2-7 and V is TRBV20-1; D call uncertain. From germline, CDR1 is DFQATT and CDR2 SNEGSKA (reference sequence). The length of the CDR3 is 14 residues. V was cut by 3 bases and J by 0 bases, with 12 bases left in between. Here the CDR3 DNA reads TGCAGTGCTAGGGATTGGCGGCACTCCTACGAGCAGTACTTC. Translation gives CSARDWRHSYEQYF.

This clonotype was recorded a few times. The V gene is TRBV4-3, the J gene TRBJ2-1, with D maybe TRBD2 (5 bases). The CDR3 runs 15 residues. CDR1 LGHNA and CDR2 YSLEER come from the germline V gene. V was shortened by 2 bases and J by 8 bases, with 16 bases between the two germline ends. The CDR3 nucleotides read TGCGCCAGCAGCCAATCCGAGACACTAGAGGATGAGCAGTTCTTC. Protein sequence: CASSQSETLEDEQFF.

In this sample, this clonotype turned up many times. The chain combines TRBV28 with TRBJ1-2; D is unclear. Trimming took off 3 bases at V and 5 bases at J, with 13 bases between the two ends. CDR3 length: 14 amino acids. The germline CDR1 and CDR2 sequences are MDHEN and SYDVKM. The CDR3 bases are TGTGCCAGCAGTTTGACGGGAGGGCTTTATGGCTACACCTTC. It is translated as CASSLTGGLYGYTF.

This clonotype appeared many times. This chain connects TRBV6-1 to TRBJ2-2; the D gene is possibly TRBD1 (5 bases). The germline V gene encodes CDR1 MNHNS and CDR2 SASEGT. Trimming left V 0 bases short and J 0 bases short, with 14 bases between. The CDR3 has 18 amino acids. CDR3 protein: CASSEAWLTETNTGELFF. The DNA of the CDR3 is TGTGCCAGCAGTGAAGCGTGGTTGACAGAGACGAACACCGGGGAGCTGTTTTTT.

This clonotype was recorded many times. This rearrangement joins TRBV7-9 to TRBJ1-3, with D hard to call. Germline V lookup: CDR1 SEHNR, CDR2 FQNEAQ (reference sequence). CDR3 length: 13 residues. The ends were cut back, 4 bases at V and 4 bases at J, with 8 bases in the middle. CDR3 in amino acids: CASSWTGGNTIYF. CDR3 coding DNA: TGTGCCAGCAGCTGGACGGGAGGAAACACCATATATTTT. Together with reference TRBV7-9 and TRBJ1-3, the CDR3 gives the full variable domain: DTGVSQNPRHKITKRGQNVTFRCDPISEHNRLYWYRQTLGQGPEFLTYFQNEAQLEKSRLLSDRFSAERPKGSFSTLEIQRTEQGDSAMYLCASSWTGGNTIYFGEGSWLTVV.

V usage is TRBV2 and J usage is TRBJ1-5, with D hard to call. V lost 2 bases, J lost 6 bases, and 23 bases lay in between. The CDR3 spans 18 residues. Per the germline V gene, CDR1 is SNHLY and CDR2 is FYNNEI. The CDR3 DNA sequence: TGTGCCAGCAGTGAAAGTCCCGCAACAAACATAATCAGTCAGCCCCAGCATTTT. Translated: CASSESPATNIISQPQHF.

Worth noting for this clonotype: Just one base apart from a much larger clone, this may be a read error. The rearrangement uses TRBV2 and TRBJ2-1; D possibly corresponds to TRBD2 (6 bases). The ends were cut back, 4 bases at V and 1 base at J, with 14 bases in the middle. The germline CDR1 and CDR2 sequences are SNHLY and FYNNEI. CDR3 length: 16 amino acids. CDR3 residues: CASSVATGVSYNEQFF. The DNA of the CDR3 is TGTGCCAGCAGTGTGGCTACGGGAGTATCCTACAATGAGCAGTTCTTC.

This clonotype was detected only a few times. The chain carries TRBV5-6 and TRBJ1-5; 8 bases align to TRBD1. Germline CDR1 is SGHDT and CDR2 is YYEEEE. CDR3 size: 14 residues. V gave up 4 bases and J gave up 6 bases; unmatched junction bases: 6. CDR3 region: CASSPGGAGQPQHF. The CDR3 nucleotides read TGTGCCAGCAGCCCAGGGGGCGCGGGTCAGCCCCAGCATTTT. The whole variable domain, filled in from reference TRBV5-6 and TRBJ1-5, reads DAGVTQSPTHLIKTRGQQVTLRCSPKSGHDTVSWYQQALGQGPQFIFQYYEEEERQRGNFPDRFSGHQFPNYSSELNVNALLLGDSALYLCASSPGGAGQPQHFGDGTRLSIL.

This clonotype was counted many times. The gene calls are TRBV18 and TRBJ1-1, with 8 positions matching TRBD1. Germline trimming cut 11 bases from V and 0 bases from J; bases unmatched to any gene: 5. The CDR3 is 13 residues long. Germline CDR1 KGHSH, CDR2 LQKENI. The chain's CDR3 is CAATGELNTEAFF. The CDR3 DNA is TGTGCCGCGACAGGGGAATTGAACACTGAAGCTTTCTTT.

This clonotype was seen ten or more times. Here the CDR3 DNA reads TGTGCCATCAGTGGGAGGGCCGGACAGGGTATTATCTACGAGCAGTACTTC. This sequence encodes CAISGRAGQGIIYEQYF. This chain connects TRBV10-3 to TRBJ2-7; 8 bases are shared with TRBD1. Per germline, CDR1 ENHRY and CDR2 SYGVKD. The ends lost 4 bases at V and 3 bases at J; junction bases unmatched: 14. The CDR3 runs 17 residues.

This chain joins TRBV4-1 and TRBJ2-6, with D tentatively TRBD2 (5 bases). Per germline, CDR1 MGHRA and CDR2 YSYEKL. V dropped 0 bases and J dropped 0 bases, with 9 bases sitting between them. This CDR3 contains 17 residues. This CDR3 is CASSQDRRSSGANVLTF. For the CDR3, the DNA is TGCGCCAGCAGCCAAGATCGGAGGAGCTCTGGGGCCAACGTCCTGACTTTC.

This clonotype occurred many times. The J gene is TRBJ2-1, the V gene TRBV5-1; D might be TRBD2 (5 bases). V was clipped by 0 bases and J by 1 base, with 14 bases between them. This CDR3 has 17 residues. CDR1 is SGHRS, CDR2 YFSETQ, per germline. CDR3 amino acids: CASSLERRSASYNEQFF. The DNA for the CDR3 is TGCGCCAGCAGCTTGGAGCGGCGGAGCGCATCCTACAATGAGCAGTTCTTC. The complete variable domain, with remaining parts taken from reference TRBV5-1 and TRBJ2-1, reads KAGVTQTPRYLIKTRGQQVTLSCSPISGHRSVSWYQQTPGQGLQFLFEYFSETQRNKGNFPGRFSGRQFSNSRSEMNVSTLELGDSALYLCASSLERRSASYNEQFFGPGTRLTVL.